This T cell receptor (beta chain) stems from a study of immune heterogeneity within non-small cell lung tumors. Whole-study context: Tumors were classified as 4 squamous cell carcinomas, approximately 10 non-squamous carcinomas and 1 not otherwise specified. Study results and caveats: Identical dominant CDR3 beta clonotypes recurred across a patient's tumor sites, together with site-unique high-frequency clones. Largely different high-frequency T-cell receptor beta clonotypes were found between individual patients.

A note on this clonotype: The antigen remains unidentified. A much larger clone sits a single nucleotide away, making a read error possible.

Samples each supplied 450 to 650 ng of bulk tumor genomic DNA as template. Collection of several biopsies per primary tumor, spaced far apart, took place during surgery. Curative surgery was performed on patients who had untreated, newly diagnosed non-small cell lung cancer. It was a multiplex PCR that amplified TCR beta CDR3, with 32 V and 13 J primers. TCRdb analysed the multiplex PCR reads with MiXCR anew, one entry per CDR3 protein. The repertoire holds some 9,800 distinct CDR3 sequences, less than 20% seen once, with around 3.7% in the top ten. This TCR derives from a man aged 35 to 55 with non-small cell lung cancer. Sequenced: lung tumor tissue.

The CDR3 sequence is CIASAPLLAGENIQYF. CDR3 nucleotides: TGCATTGCTAGTGCCCCTTTACTAGCGGGAGAGAACATTCAGTACTTC. The chain carries TRBV20-1 and TRBJ2-4; 11 bases fit TRBD2. The CDR3 covers 16 residues. Germline V gene lookup returns CDR1 DFQATT and CDR2 SNEGSKA (reference sequence).